The 31 T cell receptor beta chains below were found in one sample sequenced in a study of blood T cell repertoires in COVID-19 (dated by TCRdb to the early 2020s). Receptor amplification or capture employed the immunoSEQ multiplex PCR assay. The immuneACCESS repertoire file appears here via TCRdb, limited to in-frame rearrangements. These files lack a portion of the clones; in checked studies, under half of the deficit traces to unresolved V genes, and the cause of the others is not known. The sample table lists over 400,000 clones, 88% of them with a count of one. The ten largest clonotypes hold approximately 8.3% of the sample. Sequences were obtained from PBMCs or T cells enriched from blood (not recorded which). The receptors originated from a woman aged 55-75 years who had recovered from COVID-19.

This chain links TRBV19 with TRBJ1-3; unclear D gene. Between the trimmed V and J ends, which lost 4 bases and 0 bases, there was a span of 19 bases. CDR3 length: 18 amino acids. Germline V lookup: CDR1 LNHDA, CDR2 SQIVND (reference sequence). The CDR3 nucleotides read TGTGCCAGTAGTAGCCTCTACGCGGCGGCCTTCTCTGGAAACACCATATATTTT. Protein product: CASSSLYAAAFSGNTIYF.

The V and J genes are TRBV19 and TRBJ1-2, with TRBD1 as a possible D gene (5 bases). V was clipped by 3 bases and J by 6 bases, with 11 bases between them. The CDR3 has 13 residues. CDR1 and CDR2 (germline): LNHDA, SQIVND (reference sequence). CDR3 nucleotide sequence: TGTGCCAGTAGTATGGTTTCAGGGAATGGCTACACCTTC. Protein sequence: CASSMVSGNGYTF.

This rearrangement joins TRBV10-3 to TRBJ2-3; the match to TRBD1 covers 7 bases. The germline V gene has CDR1 ENHRY and CDR2 SYGVKD. Losses at the gene ends were 3 bases for V and 4 bases for J; bases not matched to a gene: 7. The CDR3 runs 15 residues. CDR3 sequence: CAISDLTGLADTQYF. CDR3 sequence (DNA): TGTGCCATCAGTGACCTGACAGGGTTGGCAGATACGCAGTATTTT.

The rearrangement joins TRBV30 to TRBJ2-2; the D gene is possibly TRBD1 (7 bases). From germline, CDR1 is GTSNPN and CDR2 SVGIG (reference sequence). The CDR3 extends over 13 amino acids. V was shortened by 7 bases and J by 2 bases, with 11 bases between the two germline ends. For the CDR3, the DNA is TGTGCCTATGGAGGGGGCAACACCGGGGAGCTGTTTTTT. It encodes CAYGGGNTGELFF.

This CDR3 reads CASSLDRGSSYEQYV. CDR3 bases: TGTGCCAGCAGCTTGGACAGGGGATCCTCCTACGAGCAGTACGTC. The V and J genes are TRBV5-4 and TRBJ2-7; 7 bases are a match to TRBD1. The CDR3 is made up of 15 amino acids. The trim removed 0 bases at V and 0 bases at J, leaving 3 bases unmatched. The V gene's germline CDR1 is SGHNT and CDR2 YYREEE (reference sequence).

The CDR3 nucleotides are TGTGCCAGCCAGGACAGGGCATCCTACGAGCAGTACTTC. Translating it yields CASQDRASYEQYF. The rearrangement uses TRBV2 and TRBJ2-7; the match to TRBD1 covers 8 bases. The CDR3 has 13 residues. The J segment lost 1 base and the V segment lost 8 bases, leaving 4 bases of the junction unmatched. Germline V gene lookup returns CDR1 SNHLY and CDR2 FYNNEI.

V usage is TRBV5-1 and J usage is TRBJ2-1; D perhaps matches TRBD1 (5 bases). Germline CDR1 SGHRS, CDR2 YFSETQ. V was shortened by 3 bases and J by 8 bases, with 15 bases between the two germline ends. The CDR3 contains 14 residues. CDR3 region: CASSWGVLGDEQFF. DNA of the CDR3: TGCGCCAGCAGCTGGGGCGTCCTTGGGGATGAGCAGTTCTTC.

About this clone itself: Within the sample, other DNA sequences also encode this same CDR3. V is TRBV5-1 and J is TRBJ2-1, with D maybe TRBD2 (5 bases). V was cut by 0 bases and J by 0 bases, with 7 bases left in between. CDR1 and CDR2 from the germline V gene are SGHRS and YFSETQ. This CDR3 contains 15 residues. The CDR3 sequence: CASSLGESSYNEQFF. Here the CDR3 DNA reads TGCGCCAGCAGCTTGGGGGAGAGCTCCTACAATGAGCAGTTCTTC.

This clone was found a few times. The chain carries TRBV6-6 and TRBJ1-5, with 7 nucleotides matching TRBD1. The length of the CDR3 is 12 residues. Looked up from germline, CDR1 is MNHNY and CDR2 is SVGAGI (reference sequence). The V gene end was trimmed by 7 bases and the J gene end by 6 bases; junction bases not matched to a gene: 3. DNA of the CDR3: TGTGCCAGCACGACAGGGTTTCAGCCCCAGCATTTT. Translation: CASTTGFQPQHF.

The V gene is TRBV7-9, the J gene TRBJ2-7; D gene uncertain. Looked up from germline, CDR1 is SEHNR and CDR2 is FQNEAQ (reference sequence). There are 12 residues in the CDR3. Between the trimmed V and J ends, which lost 1 base and 6 bases, there was a span of 7 bases. The DNA of the CDR3 is TGTGCCAGCAGCTTAGAGAGAGCCGAGCAGTACTTC. Protein sequence: CASSLERAEQYF. The full variable domain, with the rest looked up from reference TRBV7-9 and TRBJ2-7, is DTGVSQNPRHKITKRGQNVTFRCDPISEHNRLYWYRQTLGQGPEFLTYFQNEAQLEKSRLLSDRFSAERPKGSFSTLEIQRTEQGDSAMYLCASSLERAEQYFGPGTRLTVT.

The chain combines TRBV7-8 with TRBJ2-7; D may be TRBD2 (6 bases). This CDR3 contains 13 residues. V was cut by 2 bases and J by 7 bases, with 12 bases left in between. Germline V gene sequence: CDR1 SGHVS, CDR2 FQNEAQ. CDR3 amino acids: CASSLQTGREQYV. The CDR3 DNA reads as TGTGCCAGCAGCTTACAGACGGGGAGGGAGCAGTACGTC.

The chain has TRBV2 and TRBJ1-4; TRBD1 might be the D (5 bases). The CDR3 extends over 15 amino acids. The germline gives CDR1 SNHLY, CDR2 FYNNEI. Trimming left V 9 bases short and J 0 bases short, with 14 bases between. The CDR3 DNA reads TGTGCCAGTAAACCCTCGACAGCAACTAATGAAAAACTGTTTTTT. This codes for CASKPSTATNEKLFF.

This chain links TRBV7-9 with TRBJ1-3; D is ambiguous. Germline lookup yields CDR1 SEHNR and CDR2 FQNEAQ (reference sequence). Trimming took 2 bases from V and 3 from J, leaving 8 bases between them. This CDR3 region has 14 residues. The CDR3 here is CASSLISYGNTIYF. The DNA of the CDR3 is TGTGCCAGCAGCTTAATCTCGTATGGAAACACCATATATTTT.

The chain is built from TRBV3-1 (or the pseudogene TRBV3-2) and TRBJ1-2, with D perhaps TRBD1 (5 bases). The germline gives CDR1 LGHDT, CDR2 YNNKEL (reference sequence). The CDR3 runs to 15 residues. V dropped 4 bases and J dropped 6 bases, with 18 bases sitting between them. CDR3 sequence: CASSPRRREGNGYTF. The CDR3, as DNA: TGTGCCAGCAGCCCCCGAAGGCGGGAGGGGAATGGCTACACCTTC.

The CDR3 loop is CASSDRGQDTQYF. For the CDR3, the DNA is TGTGCCAGCAGTGACAGGGGGCAAGATACGCAGTATTTT. V is TRBV12-3 or TRBV12-4 and J is TRBJ2-3; 10 bases map to TRBD1. The CDR3 extends over 13 amino acids. The trim removed 5 bases at V and 5 bases at J, leaving 1 base unmatched.

The chain is built from TRBV9 and TRBJ2-3; 8 bases align to TRBD2. The CDR3 has 15 residues. The V gene end was trimmed by 2 bases and the J gene end by 6 bases; junction bases not matched to a gene: 8. Germline CDR1 SGDLS, CDR2 YYNGEE. The CDR3 region is CASSVSGGYVDTQYF. The CDR3 coding sequence is TGTGCCAGCAGCGTGAGCGGGGGTTACGTGGATACGCAGTATTTT.

The rearrangement joins TRBV3-1 (or the pseudogene TRBV3-2) to TRBJ2-5, with 9 bases aligning to TRBD2. CDR3 length: 15 residues. The germline V gene encodes CDR1 LGHDT and CDR2 YNNKEL (reference sequence). Unmatched junction bases numbered 8, after V lost 2 bases and J lost 7 bases. The CDR3 bases are TGTGCCAGCAGCCAAACTGGCGGGGGGGTGGTGACCCAGTACTTC. It specifies CASSQTGGGVVTQYF.

The count of this clone is one. V is TRBV5-6 and J is TRBJ2-3; D ambiguous. The CDR3 runs 11 residues. Germline CDR1 and CDR2: SGHDT and YYEEEE. The germline V and J ends were trimmed by 3 bases and 11 bases, with 10 bases remaining between them. The CDR3 DNA is TGTGCCAGCAGCTCCGCCCGACAGCAGTATTTT. Amino acids: CASSSARQQYF.

V and J are TRBV27 and TRBJ1-2; D not certain. V shed 1 base and J shed 1 base, with 4 bases lying between them. Germline loops: CDR1 MNHEY, CDR2 SMNVEV (reference sequence). The CDR3 sequence is 13 residues long. The CDR3 loop reads CASSLFSNYGYTF. The CDR3 coding sequence is TGTGCCAGCAGTTTATTTAGTAACTATGGCTACACCTTC.

There are a few counts of this clone. The V and J genes are TRBV2 and TRBJ1-6, with 12 bases fitting TRBD1. Losses at the gene ends were 8 bases for V and 9 bases for J; bases not matched to a gene: 5. The CDR3 extends over 14 amino acids. Germline CDR1 reads SNHLY; CDR2 reads FYNNEI. The CDR3 DNA is TGTGCCAGCGGAACGGGACAGGGGGCTTCACCCCTCCACTTT. Translation gives CASGTGQGASPLHF.

The DNA of the CDR3 is TGTGCCAGCAGCATTACTAGCGGGGGCGAGCAGTACGTC. This translates into CASSITSGGEQYV. V usage is TRBV7-2 and J usage is TRBJ2-7; TRBD2 aligns across 11 bases. The CDR3 covers 13 residues. After removal of 5 bases from V and 6 bases from J, the junction contained 3 bases not matched to a gene. In germline, CDR1 is SGHTA, CDR2 FQGNSA.

The V gene is TRBV5-1, the J gene TRBJ2-2; 8 bases map to TRBD2. V gave up 4 bases and J gave up 3 bases; unmatched junction bases: 5. This CDR3 is built from 15 residues. Germline CDR1 SGHRS, CDR2 YFSETQ. The CDR3 sequence: CASSLPGGDTGELFF. CDR3 sequence (DNA): TGCGCCAGCAGCCTCCCCGGGGGGGACACCGGGGAGCTGTTTTTT.

This clone was detected only a few times. The sample carries other DNA sequences with the same CDR3. The genes are TRBV19 and TRBJ1-5, with 10 bases aligning to TRBD1. V shed 3 bases and J 7 bases; nucleotides not matched to a gene: 3. Germline CDR1 reads LNHDA; CDR2 reads SQIVND (reference sequence). This CDR3 is built from 14 residues. CDR3 loop: CASSMTGGGQPQHF. CDR3 sequence (DNA): TGTGCCAGTAGTATGACAGGGGGCGGGCAGCCCCAGCATTTT. The complete variable domain, with remaining parts taken from reference TRBV19 and TRBJ1-5, reads DGGITQSPKYLFRKEGQNVTLSCEQNLNHDAMYWYRQDPGQGLRLIYYSQIVNDFQKGDIAEGYSVSREKKESFPLTVTSAQKNPTAFYLCASSMTGGGQPQHFGDGTRLSIL.

The V call is TRBV10-1, the J call TRBJ2-3; 11 bases map to TRBD2. V was clipped by 6 bases and J by 7 bases; unmatched bases: 15. The CDR3 is 17 amino acids. CDR1 WNHNN and CDR2 SYGVQD come from the germline V gene (reference sequence). In DNA form, the CDR3 reads TGCGCCAGCAGCCCGAACCCCGGGACTAGCGGAACCAATACGCAGTATTTT. This translates into CASSPNPGTSGTNTQYF.

This chain links TRBV5-1 with TRBJ1-2, with D possibly being TRBD1 (6 bases). Germline V gene lookup returns CDR1 SGHRS and CDR2 YFSETQ. The CDR3 extends over 16 amino acids. V was pared by 3 bases and J by 2 bases, with 17 bases between. CDR3 protein: CASSSSQGALNYGYTF. CDR3 in DNA: TGCGCCAGCAGCTCGTCACAGGGAGCACTAAACTATGGCTACACCTTC. Full variable domain (outside the CDR3, taken from reference TRBV5-1 and TRBJ1-2): KAGVTQTPRYLIKTRGQQVTLSCSPISGHRSVSWYQQTPGQGLQFLFEYFSETQRNKGNFPGRFSGRQFSNSRSEMNVSTLELGDSALYLCASSSSQGALNYGYTFGSGTRLTVV.

The chain has TRBV9 and TRBJ1-3; D gene ambiguous. V was shortened by 0 bases and J by 4 bases, with 11 bases between the two germline ends. Per the germline V gene, CDR1 is SGDLS and CDR2 is YYNGEE. This CDR3 spans 15 amino acids. CDR3: CASSVGAGSGNTIYF. For the CDR3, the DNA is TGTGCCAGCAGCGTAGGTGCGGGATCGGGAAACACCATATATTTT. Looking up the rest from reference TRBV9 and TRBJ1-3 gives the full variable domain: DSGVTQTPKHLITATGQRVTLRCSPRSGDLSVYWYQQSLDQGLQFLIQYYNGEERAKGNILERFSAQQFPDLHSELNLSSLELGDSALYFCASSVGAGSGNTIYFGEGSWLTVV.

CDR3 amino acids: CASSREDRANQPQHF. DNA for the CDR3: TGTGCCAGCAGCCGAGAAGACAGAGCCAATCAGCCCCAGCATTTT. The chain is built from TRBV2 and TRBJ1-5, with D possibly matching TRBD1 (5 bases). The CDR3 consists of 15 residues. Trimming shortened V by 6 bases and J by 3 bases, and 15 bases separated the two germline ends. The germline V gene encodes CDR1 SNHLY and CDR2 FYNNEI.

The chain combines TRBV6-1 with TRBJ2-7, with TRBD1 as a possible D gene (6 bases). Trimming pared 3 bases from V and 9 bases from J, leaving 15 bases between. The CDR3 has 13 residues. Germline CDR1 is MNHNS and CDR2 is SASEGT. The CDR3 is CASSEVNRAAQYV. For the CDR3, the DNA is TGTGCCAGCAGTGAGGTGAACAGGGCAGCGCAGTACGTC.

The V call is TRBV5-1, the J call TRBJ2-1; TRBD1 matches at 9 bases. CDR1 and CDR2 (germline): SGHRS, YFSETQ. The ends lost 1 base at V and 2 bases at J; junction bases unmatched: 4. CDR3 size: 16 residues. The CDR3 nucleotides read TGCGCCAGCAGCTTGCAGGGACAGGGTGCCTACAATGAGCAGTTCTTC. Its protein is CASSLQGQGAYNEQFF. The full variable domain, with the rest looked up from reference TRBV5-1 and TRBJ2-1, is KAGVTQTPRYLIKTRGQQVTLSCSPISGHRSVSWYQQTPGQGLQFLFEYFSETQRNKGNFPGRFSGRQFSNSRSEMNVSTLELGDSALYLCASSLQGQGAYNEQFFGPGTRLTVL.

The rearrangement joins TRBV10-3 to TRBJ2-3, with TRBD2 identical over 9 bases. Germline values: CDR1 ENHRY, CDR2 SYGVKD. CDR3 length: 14 residues. J lost 2 bases, V lost 7 bases, and 4 bases had no gene match. DNA of the CDR3: TGTGCCATCACCAGCGGGGGGCTCACAGATACGCAGTATTTT. Translated, it gives CAITSGGLTDTQYF.

The rearrangement joins TRBV25-1 to TRBJ1-4; TRBD1 aligns across 10 bases. CDR1 and CDR2 (germline): MGHDK, SYGVNS. Trimming took 3 bases from V and 5 from J; bases not matched to a gene: 6. This CDR3 spans 16 amino acids. The CDR3 protein is CASSDGTGVRNEKLFF. The DNA of the CDR3 is TGTGCCAGCAGTGACGGGACAGGGGTCAGGAATGAAAAACTGTTTTTT.